This note documents a single TCR beta chain sequence. The antigen remains undetermined. This sample stems from a study of blood T cells in healthy people across ages. Study in general: The capture of about one barcoded beta molecule per two T cells was achieved by template switching.

A second PCR, run for roughly 7 to 12 cycles, used a sample-barcoded 5' primer plus a J-beta primer mix. TCRdb independently ran MiXCR on the 5' RACE reads; one entry per CDR3 protein. The sample consists of about 680,000 distinct CDR3 sequences, around half of them appearing once. Study-wide findings and caveats: Using unsorted PBMCs precluded a conclusive naive versus antigen-experienced comparison.

Isolated PBMCs totaled at least 7 million in each sample. Looked up from germline, CDR1 is SGHTA and CDR2 is FQGNSA. V lost 6 bases, J lost 4 bases, and 4 bases stayed unmatched. The CDR3 has 13 amino acids. This chain joins TRBV7-2 and TRBJ2-3; 7 bases are a match to TRBD2. The sequenced sample was blood. This sequence was found in a woman in her sixties or seventies in good health. CDR3 in amino acids: CASRTSWADTQYF. In DNA, the CDR3 is TGTGCCAGCAGGACTAGCTGGGCAGATACGCAGTATTTT.